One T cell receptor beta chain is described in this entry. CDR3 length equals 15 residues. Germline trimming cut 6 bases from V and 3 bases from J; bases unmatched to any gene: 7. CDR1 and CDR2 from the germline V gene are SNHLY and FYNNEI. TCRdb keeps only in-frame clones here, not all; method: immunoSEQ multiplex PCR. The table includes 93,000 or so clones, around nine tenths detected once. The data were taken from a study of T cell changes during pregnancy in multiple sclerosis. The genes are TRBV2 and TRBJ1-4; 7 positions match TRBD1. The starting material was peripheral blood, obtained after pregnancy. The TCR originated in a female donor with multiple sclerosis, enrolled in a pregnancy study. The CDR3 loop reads CASRMRQGPNEKLFF. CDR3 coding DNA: TGTGCCAGCAGGATGAGACAGGGACCTAATGAAAAACTGTTTTTT.